A single sample gave rise to the 4 T cell receptor beta chains below, sequenced in a study of T cell repertoires in cytomegalovirus infection. MiXCR was run by TCRdb on the reads, yielding one entry per CDR3 protein. Of approximately 700,000 distinct CDR3 sequences in the sample, 35% were seen once. Sequenced material: PBMCs. All receptors derive from a human donor in good health (CMV status not recorded). Some clones in this sample may be carry-over from other donors' samples.

In its sample, this clonotype was seen a few times. V gene TRBV11-2 combines with J gene TRBJ2-4, with D possibly matching TRBD1 (6 bases). V gave up 2 bases and J gave up 1 base, with 9 bases separating them. The CDR3 loop spans 15 amino acids. Germline V gene sequence: CDR1 SGHAT, CDR2 FQNNGV. CDR3 loop: CASSLTQGAKNIQYF. The CDR3 DNA is TGTGCCAGCAGCTTAACCCAGGGGGCCAAAAACATTCAGTACTTC.

CDR3 sequence reads: CASRPETDTTYF. In DNA, the CDR3 is TGCGCCAGCAGACCGGAAACAGATACGACGTATTTT. The chain couples TRBV5-1 to TRBJ2-3; no definite D call. Trimming removed 5 bases from V and 14 bases from J, with 18 bases in between. The germline V gene encodes CDR1 SGHRS and CDR2 YFSETQ. The CDR3 has 12 amino acids.

This clonotype was seen only a few times. The chain joins TRBV7-2 to TRBJ2-1; D tentatively fits TRBD1 or TRBD2 (5 bases each). Germline CDR1 and CDR2: SGHTA and FQGNSA. The V end lost 5 bases, the J end lost 0 bases, and 17 bases lay between the germline ends. The CDR3 consists of 17 residues. The CDR3 protein is CASSLPRGVSSYNEQFF. For the CDR3, the DNA is TGTGCCAGCAGCCTACCCCGAGGGGTTAGCTCCTACAATGAGCAGTTCTTC.

CDR3 sequence: CASSLVRVTYGYTF. DNA of the CDR3: TGCGCCAGCAGCCTGGTCAGGGTAACCTATGGCTACACCTTC. J is TRBJ1-2 and V is TRBV4-1; perhaps TRBD1 as D (5 bases). CDR3 length: 14 residues. CDR1 is MGHRA, CDR2 YSYEKL, per germline. V was clipped by 4 bases and J by 4 bases, with 13 bases between them.